This is a list of T cell receptor beta chains from one sample in a study of cytomegalovirus exposure and HLA in healthy donors. Method: immunoSEQ multiplex PCR; TCRdb's copy keeps in-frame clones and lacks some. This sample yields over 150,000 clones, of which around 70% are seen a single time; about 2.9% belongs to the top ten. Material: PBMCs. These receptors all stem from a male donor in good health and CMV-seronegative. The CDR3 runs from the conserved cysteine through the conserved F or W. The order of the fields is D gene, V gene, clone size, J gene, CDR3 protein, CDR3 DNA. A D gene is named only where the DNA matches it firmly. Some rows have no size entry. The others give once, few or many, or a class for an expanded clone.

NA	TRBV28	NA	TRBJ1-1	CASSLSGGVIGGTEAFF	TGTGCCAGCAGTTTATCTGGTGGGGTTATCGGAGGCACTGAAGCTTTCTTT
TRBD1	TRBV18	NA	TRBJ1-3	CASSPGQGNSGNTIYF	TGTGCCAGCTCACCTGGACAGGGCAACTCTGGAAACACCATATATTTT
NA	TRBV28	NA	TRBJ1-1	CASRVGATENTEAFF	TGTGCCAGCAGAGTAGGCGCGACAGAGAACACTGAAGCTTTCTTT
NA	TRBV10-3	once	TRBJ2-5	CAISELQETMSNF	TGTGCCATCAGTGAGTTACAGGAGACAATGAGCAACTTC
TRBD2	TRBV6-6	NA	TRBJ2-7	CASSYSAGASHEQYF	TGTGCCAGCAGTTACTCTGCGGGAGCGTCCCACGAGCAGTACTTC
TRBD2	TRBV6-5	NA	TRBJ2-3	CASSSIAGVRTDTQYF	TGTGCCAGCAGTTCCATAGCGGGAGTCCGCACAGATACGCAGTATTTT
NA	TRBV30	NA	TRBJ1-1	CAWRFPRLGSTEAFF	TGTGCCTGGAGGTTCCCCAGGCTTGGGAGCACTGAAGCTTTCTTT
NA	TRBV7-9	NA	TRBJ2-7	CASSLGGPNLPGGEQYF	TGTGCCAGCAGCTTGGGGGGGCCAAACCTCCCGGGGGGCGAGCAGTACTTC
TRBD1	TRBV28	NA	TRBJ1-5	CASSHRGGGNQPQHF	TGTGCCAGCAGTCACAGGGGTGGGGGAAATCAGCCCCAGCATTTT
NA	TRBV5-1	NA	TRBJ1-1	CASSAGYTEAFF	TGCGCCAGCAGCGCGGGGTACACTGAAGCTTTCTTT
TRBD2	TRBV5-1	NA	TRBJ2-3	CASSLAVAGASTDTQYF	TGCGCCAGCAGCTTGGCGGTAGCGGGGGCTAGCACAGATACGCAGTATTTT
NA	TRBV5-6	NA	TRBJ1-3	CASSRFGGDTGNTIYF	TGTGCCAGCAGCCGATTCGGGGGAGATACTGGAAACACCATATATTTT
TRBD1	TRBV6-4	NA	TRBJ2-3	CASHLDRGGTQYF	TGTGCCAGCCACTTAGACAGGGGCGGTACGCAGTATTTT
TRBD2	TRBV28	NA	TRBJ2-1	CASSPSGTRIF	TGTGCCAGCAGTCCTAGCGGGACTAGAATCTTC